The entry that follows covers one TCR beta chain sequence. This record belongs to a study of T cell changes during pregnancy in multiple sclerosis. Trimming removed 6 bases from V and 0 bases from J, with 14 bases in between. This CDR3 has 14 residues. Germline V gene data show CDR1 as SQVTM and CDR2 as ANQGSEA. Generated by immunoSEQ multiplex PCR, the TCRdb table keeps only in-frame clones and is missing some. The table shows over 90,000 clones, with 90% occurring only once. The source is a female donor in good health, enrolled as a control in a pregnancy study. The sequencing used peripheral blood, collected in the second trimester of pregnancy. The V call is TRBV29-1, the J call TRBJ1-1; weak D call: TRBD1 (6 bases). This chain's CDR3 is CSVRRDTMNTEAFF. The CDR3 nucleotides read TGCAGCGTCCGCCGGGACACCATGAACACTGAAGCTTTCTTT.